The clone carrying this TCR beta chain was recorded a few times. Time point indicated: patch test 3, about 24 weeks after DPC sensitization. As for treatment: therapeutic diphenylcyclopropenone sensitization with weekly scalp DPC. The sample originates from a study of human T cells and chemical hapten exposure. The overall study: On approximately 2 cm by approximately 2 cm of upper inner arm skin, sensitization was performed with 2% DPC.

A single record per CDR3 protein comes from TCRdb applying MiXCR to the RACE reads. Of more than 95,000 distinct CDR3 sequences in the sample, roughly a quarter were seen once. Germline V gene sequence: CDR1 SGHAT, CDR2 FQNNGV. CDR3 length: 16 residues. The J segment lost 0 bases and the V segment lost 1 base, leaving 2 bases of the junction unmatched. The sample consisted of whole blood, taken in connection with sensitization to the hapten diphenylcyclopropenone (DPC). The sequence derives from a man aged 40-55 years with alopecia areata. Some clones in this sample may be carry-over from other donors' samples. J is TRBJ2-1 and V is TRBV11-2; 8 positions match TRBD2. CDR3 protein: CASSLVLAASYNEQFF. The DNA of the CDR3 is TGTGCCAGCAGCTTAGTACTAGCGGCCTCCTACAATGAGCAGTTCTTC.